This TCR beta chain derives from a study of human T cells and chemical hapten exposure. Study background: Patients received weekly diphenylcyclopropenone doses to the scalp throughout the roughly 23-week study.

Via MiXCR, TCRdb re-called the RACE reads, giving one row per CDR3 protein. Seen here are fewer than 350,000 distinct CDR3 sequences, roughly 7.7% observed once, and the top ten hold roughly 1.2%. Time point here: pre-sensitization, week 0. Indicated treatment: therapeutic diphenylcyclopropenone sensitization with weekly scalp DPC. Every patch test was put on after a blood sample was taken. General observations from the study: There were significantly more large CDR3 similarity clusters among expanded TCRs than among controls.

This CDR3 is 19 amino acids long. V was clipped by 0 bases and J by 0 bases; unmatched bases: 11. Per germline, CDR1 LGHNA and CDR2 YSLEER. Note on this clonotype: The antigen remains unidentified.

The sequence was obtained from a young man with alopecia areata. Some clones in this sample may be carry-over from other donors' samples. The chain is built from TRBV4-3 and TRBJ2-3; 8 bases align to TRBD2. Material: whole blood, obtained in connection with sensitization to the hapten diphenylcyclopropenone (DPC). Written as DNA, the CDR3 is TGCGCCAGCAGCCAAGAGCCATTCGGCGGGGGGAGAAGCACAGATACGCAGTATTTT. Translated: CASSQEPFGGGRSTDTQYF.